Following are 4 T cell receptor beta chains from one sample sequenced in a study of T cell responses to AZD1222 COVID-19 vaccine. Assay used: immunoSEQ multiplex PCR; TCRdb lists only in-frame clones, some missing. The sample shows fewer than 150,000 clones, about nine tenths of them seen only once. The sequencing used peripheral blood, collected on day 0 of AZD1222 vaccination. The receptors originated from an adult in good health.

V is TRBV6-1 and J is TRBJ2-7; 7 bases fit TRBD2. Germline CDR1 is MNHNS and CDR2 is SASEGT. The CDR3 totals 16 residues. Trimming took 3 bases from V and 6 from J; bases not matched to a gene: 14. The CDR3 reads CASSDSGGRAGFEQYF. CDR3 DNA sequence: TGTGCCAGCAGTGACAGTGGTGGGAGGGCCGGGTTCGAGCAGTACTTC.

In this sample, this clone turned up once. The genes are TRBV27 and TRBJ2-1; tentative D call: TRBD2 (5 bases). Germline V gene data show CDR1 as MNHEY and CDR2 as SMNVEV (reference sequence). V dropped 3 bases and J dropped 8 bases, with 14 bases sitting between them. The CDR3 runs to 14 residues. The CDR3 loop is CASSLSGRVDEQFF. In DNA, the CDR3 is TGTGCCAGCAGTTTGAGTGGGAGAGTCGATGAGCAGTTCTTC.

This clone was observed once. The genes are TRBV11-2 and TRBJ2-2, with D possibly being TRBD2 (5 bases). CDR1 is SGHAT, CDR2 FQNNGV, per germline. The ends were cut back, 5 bases at V and 0 bases at J, with 13 bases in the middle. The CDR3 is 16 amino acids. This chain's CDR3 is CASSPPGYSNTGELFF. The CDR3 bases are TGTGCCAGCAGCCCCCCGGGGTATTCGAACACCGGGGAGCTGTTTTTT.

The DNA of the CDR3 is TGTGCCAGCAGCCAAGAGTCCAGGAAAGAGACCCAGTACTTC. Its translation: CASSQESRKETQYF. The chain joins TRBV3-1 (or the pseudogene TRBV3-2) to TRBJ2-5, with unresolved D. Germline-derived CDR1 and CDR2 are LGHDT and YNNKEL (reference sequence). The CDR3 is 14 residues long. Trimming cost V 0 bases and J 3 bases, with 8 bases left between them.